The 4 T cell receptor beta chains below all came from one sample that was sequenced in a study of T-cell memory formation after mild COVID-19. TCRdb re-derived calls from the 5' RACE reads in MiXCR, one entry per CDR3 protein. Of approximately 210,000 distinct CDR3 sequences listed, roughly 18% were seen once; the top ten hold 2% to 3%. The source material was PBMCs or a T cell subset sorted from them (not recorded which). The receptors come from an adult woman who had mild COVID-19 (a few samples of this study predate the infection). Cell type and time point are not known.

In its sample, this clonotype was seen once. The chain combines TRBV7-6 with TRBJ1-1; D perhaps matches TRBD1 (5 bases). The CDR3 runs 15 residues. V was clipped by 1 base and J by 4 bases, with 13 bases between them. Germline V gene lookup returns CDR1 SGHVS and CDR2 FNYEAQ. DNA for the CDR3: TGTGCCAGCAGCTTAGGGCCCCAGGGAGTCACTGAAGCTTTCTTT. This encodes CASSLGPQGVTEAFF.

V and J are TRBV18 and TRBJ1-5; 7 bases align to TRBD1. With V trimmed by 5 bases and J by 0 bases, 4 bases remained unmatched. The CDR3 runs to 15 residues. CDR1 KGHSH and CDR2 LQKENI come from the germline V gene. The CDR3 DNA follows: TGTGCCAGCTCATCGGGACAGAATAGCAATCAGCCCCAGCATTTT. Amino acids: CASSSGQNSNQPQHF.

This clonotype was observed a handful of times. V usage is TRBV24-1 and J usage is TRBJ2-1, with 8 bases lining up with TRBD2. Germline lookup yields CDR1 KGHDR and CDR2 SFDVKD. The CDR3 runs to 12 residues. Losses at the gene ends were 9 bases for V and 8 bases for J; bases not matched to a gene: 5. Written as DNA, the CDR3 is TGTGCCACCGCCGGGGGGGCTGATGAGCAGTTCTTC. Amino acids: CATAGGADEQFF.

The gene calls are TRBV7-9 and TRBJ2-5; 7 bases agree with TRBD1. The CDR3 sequence is 16 residues long. V gave up 5 bases and J gave up 7 bases; unmatched junction bases: 16. Per germline, CDR1 SEHNR and CDR2 FQNEAQ (reference sequence). CDR3 sequence reads: CASSPGTVRAARTQYF. Written as DNA, the CDR3 is TGTGCCAGCAGCCCCGGGACAGTTCGCGCGGCTCGGACCCAGTACTTC. Looking up the rest from reference TRBV7-9 and TRBJ2-5 gives the full variable domain: DTGVSQNPRHKITKRGQNVTFRCDPISEHNRLYWYRQTLGQGPEFLTYFQNEAQLEKSRLLSDRFSAERPKGSFSTLEIQRTEQGDSAMYLCASSPGTVRAARTQYFGPGTRLLVL.